The 18 T cell receptor beta chains given below trace back to one sample, sequenced in a study of identical twins. Each CDR3 protein gets one entry after TCRdb re-called the 5' RACE reads with MiXCR. The sample lists hundreds of thousands of distinct CDR3 sequences, 10% to 15% occurring once. The same data also went into a second study, on yellow fever vaccine responses in identical twins.

Specimen: PBMCs. The receptors come from a woman aged 18 to 35 in good health.

This clonotype occurred many times. The chain recombines TRBV15 with TRBJ1-1; 9 bases match TRBD1. Trimming took 0 bases from V and 0 from J; bases not matched to a gene: 5. This CDR3 comprises 17 residues. CDR1 is LNHNV, CDR2 YYDKDF, per germline (reference sequence). The chain's CDR3 is CATSRDYTGGMNTEAFF. As DNA, the CDR3 is TGTGCCACCAGCAGAGATTACACAGGGGGCATGAACACTGAAGCTTTCTTT.

The J gene is TRBJ2-1, the V gene TRBV20-1, with 7 positions matching TRBD2. The length of the CDR3 is 14 residues. Germline CDR1 and CDR2: DFQATT and SNEGSKA (reference sequence). The V and J ends lost 6 bases and 7 bases, in that order; junction bases with no gene match: 12. This CDR3 is CSASGTIATNEQFF. For the CDR3, the DNA is TGCAGTGCCTCCGGGACTATCGCTACTAATGAGCAGTTCTTC.

J is TRBJ2-4 and V is TRBV27; no firm D call. V was trimmed by 4 bases and J by 0 bases, leaving 7 bases between them. Germline V CDR1 and CDR2: MNHEY, SMNVEV (reference sequence). The CDR3 extends over 14 amino acids. DNA for the CDR3: TGTGCCAGCAGTTCACAGCTAGCCAAAAACATTCAGTACTTC. Protein: CASSSQLAKNIQYF.

The chain uses TRBV6-1 and TRBJ2-7, with D unclear. V lost 8 bases, J lost 6 bases, and 17 bases lay in between. The germline V gene encodes CDR1 MNHNS and CDR2 SASEGT. CDR3 length: 13 amino acids. CDR3 DNA: TGTGCCAGCGGGTTTGGCCCGGCTAGCGAGCAGTACGTC. It yields the protein CASGFGPASEQYV.

The sample holds a few counts of this clonotype. V and J are TRBV20-1 and TRBJ2-1, with 10 bases fitting TRBD2. The length of the CDR3 is 14 residues. Germline V gene data show CDR1 as DFQATT and CDR2 as SNEGSKA (reference sequence). The J segment lost 8 bases and the V segment lost 6 bases, leaving 10 bases of the junction unmatched. CDR3 region: CSAIPSGSSHEQFF. As DNA, the CDR3 is TGCAGTGCCATACCTAGCGGGAGTAGTCATGAGCAGTTCTTC.

V is TRBV20-1 and J is TRBJ2-7; 8 bases match TRBD2. Germline V gives CDR1 DFQATT, CDR2 SNEGSKA (reference sequence). The CDR3 length is 14 residues. J was trimmed by 2 bases and V by 5 bases; bases with no gene match: 8. CDR3 in amino acids: CSAHHSGNPYEQYF. CDR3 sequence (DNA): TGCAGTGCTCACCATAGCGGGAACCCCTACGAGCAGTACTTC.

This clonotype was counted only a few times. The rearrangement links TRBV6-1 to TRBJ2-7, with D perhaps TRBD1 (6 bases). Trimming shortened V by 5 bases and J by 5 bases, and 10 bases separated the two germline ends. This CDR3 has 12 residues. Germline CDR1 and CDR2: MNHNS and SASEGT. In DNA form, the CDR3 reads TGTGCCAGCAGTCGTCGACAGGACGAGCAGTACGTC. This gives the protein CASSRRQDEQYV.

This clonotype was seen a handful of times. CDR3 sequence: CSARAELDRNSPLHF. The CDR3 nucleotides read TGCAGTGCTAGGGCAGAGCTGGACAGAAATTCACCCCTCCACTTT. The chain uses TRBV20-1 and TRBJ1-6; perhaps TRBD1 as D (6 bases). V lost 3 bases to trimming and J lost 7 bases, with 16 bases between them. Germline lookup yields CDR1 DFQATT and CDR2 SNEGSKA (reference sequence). CDR3 size: 15 residues.

The J gene is TRBJ2-7, the V gene TRBV6-1, with D perhaps matching TRBD1 (5 bases). The CDR3 has 14 amino acids. V was cut by 0 bases and J by 6 bases, with 12 bases left in between. CDR1 MNHNS and CDR2 SASEGT come from the germline V gene. CDR3: CASSEALQGSEQYF. In DNA, the CDR3 is TGTGCCAGCAGTGAAGCGCTCCAGGGCTCCGAGCAGTACTTC.

This clonotype was seen many times. This chain's CDR3 is CAIRGQGVRSGELFF. The DNA of the CDR3 is TGTGCCATCAGGGGACAGGGCGTCAGGTCCGGGGAGCTGTTTTTT. This rearrangement joins TRBV10-3 to TRBJ2-2; the match to TRBD1 covers 9 bases. Per germline, CDR1 ENHRY and CDR2 SYGVKD. V shed 6 bases and J 6 bases; nucleotides not matched to a gene: 8. This CDR3 comprises 15 residues.

This clonotype was recorded many times. The V call is TRBV5-1, the J call TRBJ1-1, with D perhaps TRBD1 (6 bases). Germline values: CDR1 SGHRS, CDR2 YFSETQ. Trimming took 4 bases from V and 1 from J, leaving 11 bases between them. The CDR3 totals 14 residues. This CDR3 is CASSEGHKNTEAFF. In nucleotides, the CDR3 is TGCGCCAGCAGCGAGGGACATAAGAACACTGAAGCTTTCTTT.

This clonotype was detected a few times. J is TRBJ1-2 and V is TRBV4-2, with D perhaps TRBD1 (5 bases). The CDR3 extends over 15 amino acids. Germline V gene lookup returns CDR1 LGHNA and CDR2 YNFKEQ. V was pared by 0 bases and J by 3 bases, with 11 bases between. The CDR3 DNA sequence: TGTGCCAGCAGCCAAGAGTCCAGGGACTACTATGGCTACACCTTC. Translating it yields CASSQESRDYYGYTF.

This clonotype was seen ten or more times. This CDR3 reads CASSRTGAGNQPQHF. The CDR3 DNA is TGTGCCAGCAGCCGTACAGGTGCGGGCAATCAGCCCCAGCATTTT. The chain is built from TRBV7-9 and TRBJ1-5; D perhaps matches TRBD1 (5 bases). Trimming shortened V by 5 bases and J by 2 bases, and 13 bases separated the two germline ends. CDR3 length: 15 residues. Per germline, CDR1 SEHNR and CDR2 FQNEAQ (reference sequence).

This clonotype has more than one count but fewer than ten. The chain employs TRBV15 and TRBJ2-3; D uncertain. Trimming pared 2 bases from V and 5 bases from J, leaving 14 bases between. The CDR3 consists of 15 residues. Germline V lookup: CDR1 LNHNV, CDR2 YYDKDF (reference sequence). Here the CDR3 DNA reads TGTGCCACCAGCAGACCCGAAAACCGTTTAGATACGCAGTATTTT. Its protein is CATSRPENRLDTQYF.

This clonotype was counted between two and nine times. The rearrangement links TRBV18 to TRBJ2-2; 7 nucleotides agree with TRBD1. The CDR3 is made up of 16 amino acids. From germline, CDR1 is KGHSH and CDR2 LQKENI. J was trimmed by 3 bases and V by 1 base; bases with no gene match: 5. The CDR3 loop reads CASSPLQGVDTGELFF. CDR3 nucleotide sequence: TGTGCCAGCTCACCACTTCAGGGGGTTGACACCGGGGAGCTGTTTTTT.

This clonotype turned up a few times. V usage is TRBV6-5 and J usage is TRBJ2-3; D perhaps matches TRBD1 (5 bases). Germline values: CDR1 MNHEY, CDR2 SVGAGI. Trimming left V 0 bases short and J 6 bases short, with 16 bases between. The CDR3 sequence is 16 residues long. CDR3 nucleotides: TGTGCCAGCAGTTACTCTGAGCGCCAGGGCTGGGATACGCAGTATTTT. Residues: CASSYSERQGWDTQYF.

This clonotype was counted at least ten times. V gene TRBV7-6 combines with J gene TRBJ2-7; 7 bases match TRBD1. The V gene's germline CDR1 is SGHVS and CDR2 FNYEAQ. The V gene end was trimmed by 1 base and the J gene end by 6 bases; junction bases not matched to a gene: 15. This CDR3 spans 17 amino acids. The CDR3 sequence is CASSLGWGRQGASEQYF. The CDR3 bases are TGTGCCAGCAGCTTAGGATGGGGAAGACAGGGCGCCTCCGAGCAGTACTTC.

This clonotype has ten or more counts. The chain is built from TRBV7-9 and TRBJ2-1; D unclear. CDR1 and CDR2 (germline): SEHNR, FQNEAQ (reference sequence). CDR3 length: 13 residues. Trimming removed 0 bases from V and 3 bases from J, with 3 bases in between. The CDR3 spells CASSLAIYNEQFF. CDR3 in DNA: TGTGCCAGCAGCTTAGCCATCTACAATGAGCAGTTCTTC.